What follows are 22 T cell receptor beta chains derived from one specimen sequenced in a study of blood T cell repertoires in COVID-19. Repertoires were generated with immunoSEQ multiplex PCR, while TCRdb's copy carries only in-frame clones and drops some. There are hundreds of thousands of clones in the sample; more than 75% occur only once, and roughly 2.1% lies in the top ten. Sequenced input: peripheral blood. The receptor set was obtained from a woman in her sixties with COVID-19, enrolled during active disease.

J is TRBJ1-3 and V is TRBV19, with D possibly TRBD1 on 5 matching bases. This CDR3 spans 13 amino acids. Deletions cut 6 bases from V and 4 bases from J, with 10 bases between. Germline-derived CDR1 and CDR2 are LNHDA and SQIVND (reference sequence). The CDR3 sequence: CASSGHAGNTIYF. For the CDR3, the DNA is TGTGCCAGTAGCGGACACGCCGGAAACACCATATATTTT.

This clone was seen a handful of times. The chain is built from TRBV7-9 and TRBJ1-1; D not resolved. The germline V and J ends were trimmed by 5 bases and 8 bases, with 18 bases remaining between them. The CDR3 consists of 14 residues. Germline lookup yields CDR1 SEHNR and CDR2 FQNEAQ (reference sequence). CDR3 coding DNA: TGTGCCAGCAGCCTACTCGGAGCGTCGGGGGAAGCTTTCTTT. Protein sequence: CASSLLGASGEAFF.

The chain's CDR3 is CASSWPAGGEQFF. As DNA, the CDR3 is TGTGCCAGCAGTTGGCCAGCGGGGGGTGAGCAGTTCTTC. J is TRBJ2-1 and V is TRBV6-5; 9 bases are a match to TRBD2. This CDR3 region has 13 residues. Losses at the gene ends were 4 bases for V and 9 bases for J; bases not matched to a gene: 4. Germline CDR1 reads MNHEY; CDR2 reads SVGAGI.

The chain links TRBV6-5 to TRBJ2-3; D perhaps matches TRBD2 (7 bases). Deletions cut 3 bases from V and 4 bases from J, with 17 bases between. The CDR3 has 16 residues. Germline V gene data show CDR1 as MNHEY and CDR2 as SVGAGI. CDR3 residues: CASSYGGARRADTQYF. In DNA form, the CDR3 reads TGTGCCAGCAGTTATGGGGGGGCCAGAAGGGCAGATACGCAGTATTTT.

The chain links TRBV6-2 or TRBV6-3 to TRBJ2-7, with D tentatively TRBD2 (6 bases). The CDR3 is made up of 15 amino acids. Trimming removed 5 bases from V and 4 bases from J, with 18 bases in between. The germline V gene has CDR1 MNHEY and CDR2 SVGEGT. The CDR3 coding sequence is TGTGCCAGCAGTAACCGGGGGAACATGGGTTACGAGCAGTACTTC. As protein: CASSNRGNMGYEQYF.

J is TRBJ1-2 and V is TRBV7-9; D unresolved. Looked up from germline, CDR1 is SEHNR and CDR2 is FQNEAQ (reference sequence). The ends were cut back, 3 bases at V and 7 bases at J, with 9 bases in the middle. This CDR3 has 12 residues. CDR3 in DNA: TGTGCCAGCAGCTTGGAGGGTGCTGGCTACACCTTC. As protein: CASSLEGAGYTF. The full variable domain, rest sourced from reference TRBV7-9 and TRBJ1-2, is DTGVSQNPRHKITKRGQNVTFRCDPISEHNRLYWYRQTLGQGPEFLTYFQNEAQLEKSRLLSDRFSAERPKGSFSTLEIQRTEQGDSAMYLCASSLEGAGYTFGSGTRLTVV.

This chain joins TRBV19 and TRBJ2-2; TRBD1 matches 12 bases. The J segment lost 5 bases and the V segment lost 3 bases, leaving 4 bases of the junction unmatched. This CDR3 contains 16 residues. Germline V CDR1 and CDR2: LNHDA, SQIVND (reference sequence). The CDR3 DNA sequence: TGTGCCAGTAGTATGGGACAGGGGGCGCCGACCGGGGAGCTGTTTTTT. It codes for CASSMGQGAPTGELFF.

This clone appeared a single time. The chain has TRBV6-5 and TRBJ2-1; D possibly corresponds to TRBD1 (5 bases). Per germline, CDR1 MNHEY and CDR2 SVGAGI. V gave up 10 bases and J gave up 3 bases, with 16 bases separating them. The CDR3 has 14 amino acids. The CDR3 nucleotides read TGTGCCACCCCGAAGGCAGGGCGCTACAATGAGCAGTTCTTC. It codes for CATPKAGRYNEQFF.

V and J are TRBV15 and TRBJ1-3, with D hard to call. The CDR3 sequence is 15 residues long. The V end lost 0 bases, the J end lost 1 base, and 7 bases lay between the germline ends. The germline V gene encodes CDR1 LNHNV and CDR2 YYDKDF (reference sequence). The CDR3 loop reads CATSRDPSSGNTIYF. CDR3 DNA: TGTGCCACCAGCAGAGATCCGAGTTCTGGAAACACCATATATTTT.

The chain joins TRBV5-4 to TRBJ2-7; D gene uncertain. From germline, CDR1 is SGHNT and CDR2 YYREEE (reference sequence). This CDR3 comprises 12 residues. The V end lost 5 bases, the J end lost 5 bases, and 11 bases lay between the germline ends. CDR3 amino acids: CASSQNTDEQYF. Here the CDR3 DNA reads TGTGCCAGCAGTCAAAATACGGACGAGCAGTACTTC.

This chain links TRBV24-1 with TRBJ2-5; TRBD2 agrees at 13 bases. After removal of 3 bases from V and 5 bases from J, the junction contained 5 bases not matched to a gene. The CDR3 contains 16 residues. CDR1 and CDR2 (germline): KGHDR, SFDVKD. In nucleotides, the CDR3 is TGTGCCACCAGTGATGGACTAGCGGGGGAAAAGGAGACCCAGTACTTC. This gives the protein CATSDGLAGEKETQYF.

The chain links TRBV2 to TRBJ1-1, with D possibly matching TRBD1 (6 bases). Trimming shortened V by 7 bases and J by 3 bases, and 12 bases separated the two germline ends. This CDR3 region has 13 residues. From germline, CDR1 is SNHLY and CDR2 FYNNEI. In nucleotides, the CDR3 is TGTGCCAGCACTGGACAGCTTTACACTGAAGCTTTCTTT. Amino acid sequence: CASTGQLYTEAFF.

The chain employs TRBV5-1 and TRBJ2-7; TRBD1 agrees at 10 bases. The CDR3 sequence is 16 residues long. J lost 3 bases, V lost 0 bases, and 6 bases had no gene match. Germline V lookup: CDR1 SGHRS, CDR2 YFSETQ. The CDR3 here is CASSLENRDRGYEQYF. The CDR3 DNA follows: TGCGCCAGCAGCTTGGAAAACCGGGACAGGGGCTACGAGCAGTACTTC.

The chain is built from TRBV5-1 and TRBJ2-5, with D tentatively TRBD1 (6 bases). Trimming left V 5 bases short and J 4 bases short, with 12 bases between. The V gene's germline CDR1 is SGHRS and CDR2 YFSETQ. The CDR3 extends over 13 amino acids. Here the CDR3 reads CASRTGIGETQYF. As DNA, the CDR3 is TGCGCCAGCAGAACAGGGATTGGAGAGACCCAGTACTTC.

V is TRBV4-1 and J is TRBJ1-5, with 9 bases lining up with TRBD1. With 3 bases clipped from V and 3 bases from J, the junction kept 6 bases outside the gene matches. This CDR3 is built from 16 residues. Per germline, CDR1 MGHRA and CDR2 YSYEKL. CDR3 DNA sequence: TGCGCCAGCAGCCATCCTGACAGGGGGTACAATCAGCCCCAGCATTTT. Protein sequence: CASSHPDRGYNQPQHF.

The V gene is TRBV27, the J gene TRBJ1-5; TRBD1 aligns across 9 bases. The CDR3 contains 18 residues. The germline CDR1 and CDR2 sequences are MNHEY and SMNVEV (reference sequence). The J segment lost 4 bases and the V segment lost 6 bases, leaving 16 bases of the junction unmatched. The CDR3 nucleotides are TGTGCCAGCAGGAGCGCGGGACAGGGTCCCGGCGGAAATCAGCCCCAGCATTTT. It encodes CASRSAGQGPGGNQPQHF.

This clone has more than one count but fewer than ten. This chain's CDR3 is CASSFRVAKTEAFF. The CDR3 nucleotides read TGTGCCAGCAGCTTCAGGGTCGCTAAGACTGAAGCTTTCTTT. The chain carries TRBV7-2 and TRBJ1-1, with a possible D match to TRBD1 (5 bases). From germline, CDR1 is SGHTA and CDR2 FQGNSA. This CDR3 region has 14 residues. Trimming took off 3 bases at V and 5 bases at J, with 13 bases between the two ends.

The chain has TRBV7-9 and TRBJ1-1; 7 nucleotides match TRBD1. The CDR3 has 16 amino acids. V lost 7 bases to trimming and J lost 3 bases; unmatched junction nucleotides: 14. The germline gives CDR1 SEHNR, CDR2 FQNEAQ (reference sequence). CDR3 coding DNA: TGTGCCAGCACCCCGAGAGGGGGCAATCTTGACACTGAAGCTTTCTTT. Translation gives CASTPRGGNLDTEAFF.

The genes are TRBV5-4 and TRBJ2-5; 11 nucleotides match TRBD1. The CDR3 has 15 residues. Per germline, CDR1 SGHNT and CDR2 YYREEE (reference sequence). Trimming took 2 bases from V and 5 from J; bases not matched to a gene: 5. The CDR3 protein is CASSFADRGLETQYF. The CDR3 DNA follows: TGTGCCAGCAGCTTTGCGGACAGGGGGCTTGAGACCCAGTACTTC.

This clone was observed a single time. The genes are TRBV6-5 and TRBJ2-1; D is perhaps TRBD2 (5 bases). With 7 bases removed from V and 5 bases from J, the gap between germline ends came to 6 bases. The germline V gene encodes CDR1 MNHEY and CDR2 SVGAGI. The CDR3 is 11 residues long. The CDR3 nucleotides read TGTGCCAGCACCGGGGACAATGAGCAGTTCTTC. It is translated as CASTGDNEQFF.

This clone was seen only a few times. This chain uses TRBV5-6 with TRBJ2-2; tentatively, D is TRBD1 (6 bases). The V gene's germline CDR1 is SGHDT and CDR2 YYEEEE. V was shortened by 4 bases and J by 6 bases, with 10 bases between the two germline ends. The CDR3 has 13 residues. Written as DNA, the CDR3 is TGTGCCAGCAGCGTGGCAGGGGCCGGGGAGCTGTTTTTT. Protein product: CASSVAGAGELFF.

The chain links TRBV9 to TRBJ2-1; tentative D call: TRBD2 (6 bases). This CDR3 is 15 amino acids long. The ends were cut back, 4 bases at V and 8 bases at J, with 19 bases in the middle. The germline CDR1 and CDR2 sequences are SGDLS and YYNGEE. The CDR3, as DNA: TGTGCCAGCAGCACAACGTCCGGGACTGCTTATGAGCAGTTCTTC. This sequence encodes CASSTTSGTAYEQFF.